The present T cell receptor beta chain was sequenced within a study of cytomegalovirus exposure and HLA in healthy donors. Study-wide findings and caveats: With high specificity and sensitivity, the classifier reportedly diagnosed cytomegalovirus status. A few CMV-associated chains were confirmed in vitro to be specific for CMV antigens.

The data were produced by immunoSEQ multiplex PCR, yet TCRdb's version contains in-frame clones alone and is incomplete. The table lists over 150,000 clones, about 96% of them singletons. As concerns this clone: Its specificity is not known.

V lost 1 base and J lost 11; bases outside the gene matches: 3. Germline V gene lookup returns CDR1 SGHTA and CDR2 FQGNSA. The CDR3 has 14 residues. The sequenced sample was PBMCs. The rearrangement uses TRBV7-2 and TRBJ1-6, with TRBD1 matching over 9 bases. The clonotype comes from a woman between 18 and 30 years old in good health and CMV-seronegative. Here the CDR3 reads CASSLEWTGAPLHF. CDR3 sequence (DNA): TGTGCCAGCAGCTTAGAGTGGACAGGGGCACCCCTCCACTTT.